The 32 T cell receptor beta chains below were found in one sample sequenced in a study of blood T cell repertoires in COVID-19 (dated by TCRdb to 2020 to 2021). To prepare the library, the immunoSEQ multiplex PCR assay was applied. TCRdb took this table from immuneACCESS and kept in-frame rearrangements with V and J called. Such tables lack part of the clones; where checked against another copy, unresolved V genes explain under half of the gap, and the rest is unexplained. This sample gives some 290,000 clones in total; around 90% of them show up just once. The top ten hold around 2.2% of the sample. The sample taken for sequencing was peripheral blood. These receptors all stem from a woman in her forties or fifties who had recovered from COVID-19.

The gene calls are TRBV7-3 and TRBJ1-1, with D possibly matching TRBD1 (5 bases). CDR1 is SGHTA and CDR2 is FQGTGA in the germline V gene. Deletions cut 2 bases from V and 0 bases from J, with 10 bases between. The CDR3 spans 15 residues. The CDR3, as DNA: TGTGCCAGCAGCTTATCGACAGTCATGAACACTGAAGCTTTCTTT. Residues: CASSLSTVMNTEAFF.

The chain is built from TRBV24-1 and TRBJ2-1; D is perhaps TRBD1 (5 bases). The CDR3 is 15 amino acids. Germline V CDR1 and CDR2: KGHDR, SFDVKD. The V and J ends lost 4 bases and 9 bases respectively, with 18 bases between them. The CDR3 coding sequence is TGTGCCACCAGTGAAAAGCAGGGAATTCGGAGTGAGCAGTTCTTC. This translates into CATSEKQGIRSEQFF.

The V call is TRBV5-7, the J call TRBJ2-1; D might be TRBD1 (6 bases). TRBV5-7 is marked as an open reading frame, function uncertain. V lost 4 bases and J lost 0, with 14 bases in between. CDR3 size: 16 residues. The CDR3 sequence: CASSPRQESSYNEQFF. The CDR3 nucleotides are TGTGCCAGCAGCCCTCGACAGGAGAGCTCCTACAATGAGCAGTTCTTC.

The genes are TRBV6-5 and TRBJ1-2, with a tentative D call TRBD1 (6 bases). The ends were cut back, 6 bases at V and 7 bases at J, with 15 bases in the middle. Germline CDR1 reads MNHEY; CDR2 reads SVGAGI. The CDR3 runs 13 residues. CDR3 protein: CASRPQGRTGYTF. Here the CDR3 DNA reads TGTGCCAGCAGACCCCAGGGGAGAACTGGCTACACCTTC.

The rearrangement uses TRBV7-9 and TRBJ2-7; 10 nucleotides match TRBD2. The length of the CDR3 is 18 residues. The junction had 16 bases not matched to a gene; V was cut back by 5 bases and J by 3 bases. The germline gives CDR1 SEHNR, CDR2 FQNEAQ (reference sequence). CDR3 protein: CASSRGPRLAGEYYEQYF. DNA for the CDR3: TGTGCCAGCAGCCGGGGACCCCGCCTAGCGGGGGAATACTACGAGCAGTACTTC.

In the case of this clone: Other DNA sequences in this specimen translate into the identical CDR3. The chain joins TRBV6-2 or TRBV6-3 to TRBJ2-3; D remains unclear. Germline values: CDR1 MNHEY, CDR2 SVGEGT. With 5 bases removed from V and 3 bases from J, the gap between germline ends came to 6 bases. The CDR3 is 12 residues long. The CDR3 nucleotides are TGTGCCAGCAGTACACGAACAGATACGCAGTATTTT. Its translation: CASSTRTDTQYF.

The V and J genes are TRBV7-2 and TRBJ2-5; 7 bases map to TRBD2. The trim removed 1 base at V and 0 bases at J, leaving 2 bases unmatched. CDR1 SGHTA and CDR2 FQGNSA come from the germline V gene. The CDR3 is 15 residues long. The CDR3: CASSLGGLNQETQYF. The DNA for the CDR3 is TGTGCCAGCAGCTTAGGGGGACTAAACCAAGAGACCCAGTACTTC.

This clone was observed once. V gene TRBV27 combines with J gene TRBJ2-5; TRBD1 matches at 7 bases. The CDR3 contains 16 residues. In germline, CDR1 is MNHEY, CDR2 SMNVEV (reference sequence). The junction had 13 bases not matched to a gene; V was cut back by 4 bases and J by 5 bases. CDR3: CASSSSNRGPKETQYF. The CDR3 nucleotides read TGTGCCAGCAGTTCGAGCAACAGGGGACCAAAGGAGACCCAGTACTTC.

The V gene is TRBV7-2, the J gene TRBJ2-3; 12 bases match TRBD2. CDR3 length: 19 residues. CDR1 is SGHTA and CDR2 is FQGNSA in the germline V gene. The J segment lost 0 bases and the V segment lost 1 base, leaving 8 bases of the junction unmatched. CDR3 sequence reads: CASSLELAGGPLSTDTQYF. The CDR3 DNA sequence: TGTGCCAGCAGCTTAGAACTAGCGGGGGGACCGCTTAGCACAGATACGCAGTATTTT.

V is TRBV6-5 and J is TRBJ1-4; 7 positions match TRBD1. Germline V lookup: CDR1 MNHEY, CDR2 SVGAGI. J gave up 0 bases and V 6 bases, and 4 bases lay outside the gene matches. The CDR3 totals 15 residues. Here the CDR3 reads CASRTGSTTNEKLFF. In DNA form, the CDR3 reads TGTGCCAGCAGGACAGGGTCGACAACTAATGAAAAACTGTTTTTT.

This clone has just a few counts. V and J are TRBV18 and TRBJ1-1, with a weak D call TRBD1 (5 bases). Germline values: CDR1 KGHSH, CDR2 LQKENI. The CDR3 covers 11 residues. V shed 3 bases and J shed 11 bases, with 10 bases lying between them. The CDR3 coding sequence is TGTGCCAGCTCACCCGGACAAGCGGCTTTCTTT. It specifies CASSPGQAAFF.

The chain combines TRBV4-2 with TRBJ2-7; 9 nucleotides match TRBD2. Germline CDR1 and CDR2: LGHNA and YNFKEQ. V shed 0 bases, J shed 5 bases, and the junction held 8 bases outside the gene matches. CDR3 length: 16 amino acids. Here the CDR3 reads CASSQDLSGSRDEQYF. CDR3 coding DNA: TGTGCCAGCAGCCAAGACCTTAGCGGGAGTCGCGACGAGCAGTACTTC.

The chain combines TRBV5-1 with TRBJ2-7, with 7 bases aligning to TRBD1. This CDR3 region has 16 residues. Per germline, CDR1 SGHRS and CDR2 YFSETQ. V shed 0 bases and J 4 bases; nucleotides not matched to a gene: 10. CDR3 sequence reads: CASSLGPGQTNYEQYF. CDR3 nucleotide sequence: TGCGCCAGCAGCTTGGGGCCGGGACAGACTAATTACGAGCAGTACTTC.

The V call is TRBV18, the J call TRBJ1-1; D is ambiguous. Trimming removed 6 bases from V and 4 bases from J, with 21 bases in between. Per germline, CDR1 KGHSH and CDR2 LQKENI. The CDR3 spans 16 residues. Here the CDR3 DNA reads TGTGCCAGCTCTGAGCGAGGTCCGGGGAGGGCCACTGAAGCTTTCTTT. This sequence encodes CASSERGPGRATEAFF. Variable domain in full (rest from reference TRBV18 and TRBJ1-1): NAGVMQNPRHLVRRRGQEARLRCSPMKGHSHVYWYRQLPEEGLKFMVYLQKENIIDESGMPKERFSAEFPKEGPSILRIQQVVRGDSAAYFCASSERGPGRATEAFFGQGTRLTVV.

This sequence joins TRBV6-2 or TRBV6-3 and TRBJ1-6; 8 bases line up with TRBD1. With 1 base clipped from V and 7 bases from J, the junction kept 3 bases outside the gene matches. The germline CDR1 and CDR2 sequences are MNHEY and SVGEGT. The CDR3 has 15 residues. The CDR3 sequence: CASSYFRQGNSPLHF. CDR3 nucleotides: TGTGCCAGCAGTTACTTCCGACAGGGGAATTCACCCCTCCACTTT.

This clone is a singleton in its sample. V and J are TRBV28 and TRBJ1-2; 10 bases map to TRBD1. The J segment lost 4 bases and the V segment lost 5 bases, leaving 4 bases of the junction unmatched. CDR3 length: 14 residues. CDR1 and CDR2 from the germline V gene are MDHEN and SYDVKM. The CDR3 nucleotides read TGTGCCAGCAGTAGGACAGGGGGGGGCTATGGCTACACCTTC. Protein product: CASSRTGGGYGYTF.

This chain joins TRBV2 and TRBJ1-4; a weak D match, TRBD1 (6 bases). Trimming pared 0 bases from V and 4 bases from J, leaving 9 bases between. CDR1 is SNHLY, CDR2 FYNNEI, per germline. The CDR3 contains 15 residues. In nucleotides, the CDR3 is TGTGCCAGCAGTGAAGCAACAGGGTATAATGAAAAACTGTTTTTT. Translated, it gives CASSEATGYNEKLFF.

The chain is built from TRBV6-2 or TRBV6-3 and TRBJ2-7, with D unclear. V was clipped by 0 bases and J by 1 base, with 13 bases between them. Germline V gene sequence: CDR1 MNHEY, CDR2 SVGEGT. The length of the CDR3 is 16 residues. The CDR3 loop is CASSYSLRPQSYEQYF. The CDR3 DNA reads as TGTGCCAGCAGTTACTCGCTGAGGCCCCAGTCCTACGAGCAGTACTTC.

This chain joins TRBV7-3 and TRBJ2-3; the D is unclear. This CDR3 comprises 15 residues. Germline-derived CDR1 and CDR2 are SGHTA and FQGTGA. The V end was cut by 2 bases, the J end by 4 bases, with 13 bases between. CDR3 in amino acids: CASSLYSTPSDTQYF. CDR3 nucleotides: TGTGCCAGCAGCTTATATTCCACACCCTCAGATACGCAGTATTTT.

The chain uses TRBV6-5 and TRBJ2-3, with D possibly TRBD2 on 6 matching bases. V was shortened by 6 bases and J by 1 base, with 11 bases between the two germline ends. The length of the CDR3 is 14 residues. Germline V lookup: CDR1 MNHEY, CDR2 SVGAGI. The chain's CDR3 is CASRGPGGTDTQYF. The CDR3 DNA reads TGTGCCAGCAGGGGGCCGGGAGGCACAGATACGCAGTATTTT.

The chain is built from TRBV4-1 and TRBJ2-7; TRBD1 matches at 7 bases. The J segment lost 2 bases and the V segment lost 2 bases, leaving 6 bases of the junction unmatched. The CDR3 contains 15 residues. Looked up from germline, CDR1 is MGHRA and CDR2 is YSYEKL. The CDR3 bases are TGCGCCAGCAGCCAAAACCTTGGGACAGCCTACGAGCAGTACTTC. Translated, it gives CASSQNLGTAYEQYF.

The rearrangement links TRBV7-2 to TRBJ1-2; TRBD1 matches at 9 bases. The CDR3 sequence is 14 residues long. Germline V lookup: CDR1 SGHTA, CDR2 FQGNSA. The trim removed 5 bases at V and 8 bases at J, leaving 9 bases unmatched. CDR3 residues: CASSILTGGNGYTF. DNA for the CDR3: TGTGCCAGCAGCATCCTTACAGGGGGCAACGGCTACACCTTC. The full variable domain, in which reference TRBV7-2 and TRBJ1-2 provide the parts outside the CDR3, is GAGVSQSPSNKVTEKGKDVELRCDPISGHTALYWYRQSLGQGLEFLIYFQGNSAPDKSGLPSDRFSAERTGGSVSTLTIQRTQQEDSAVYLCASSILTGGNGYTFGSGTRLTVV.

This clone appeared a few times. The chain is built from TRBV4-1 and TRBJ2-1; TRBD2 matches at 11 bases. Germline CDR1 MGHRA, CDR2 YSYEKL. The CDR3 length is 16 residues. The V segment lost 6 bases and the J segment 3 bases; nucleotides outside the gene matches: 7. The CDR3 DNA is TGCGCCAGCAGACTAGCGGGGGACCATTACTACAATGAGCAGTTCTTC. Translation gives CASRLAGDHYYNEQFF.

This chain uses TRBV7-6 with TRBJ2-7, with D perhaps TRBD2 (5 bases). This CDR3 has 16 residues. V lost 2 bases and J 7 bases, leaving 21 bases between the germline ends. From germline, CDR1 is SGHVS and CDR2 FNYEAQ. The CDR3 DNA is TGTGCCAGCAGCTTATTAGAGGGAATAGCCCCGGGGGAGCAGTACTTC. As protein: CASSLLEGIAPGEQYF.

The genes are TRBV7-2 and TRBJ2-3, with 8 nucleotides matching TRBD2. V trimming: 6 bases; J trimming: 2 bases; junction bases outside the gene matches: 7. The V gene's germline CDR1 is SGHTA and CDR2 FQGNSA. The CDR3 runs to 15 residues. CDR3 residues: CASSWRGAFTDTQYF. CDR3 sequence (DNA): TGTGCCAGCAGTTGGCGGGGGGCCTTCACAGATACGCAGTATTTT.

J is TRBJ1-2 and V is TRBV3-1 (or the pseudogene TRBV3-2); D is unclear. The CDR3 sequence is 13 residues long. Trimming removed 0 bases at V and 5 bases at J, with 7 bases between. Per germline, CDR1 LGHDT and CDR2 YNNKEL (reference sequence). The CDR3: CASSQEGWYGYTF. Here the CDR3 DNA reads TGTGCCAGCAGCCAAGAGGGCTGGTATGGCTACACCTTC.

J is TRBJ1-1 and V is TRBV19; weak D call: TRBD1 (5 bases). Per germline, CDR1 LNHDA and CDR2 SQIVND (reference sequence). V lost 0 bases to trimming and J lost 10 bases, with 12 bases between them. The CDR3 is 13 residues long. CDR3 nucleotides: TGTGCCAGTAGTATAGATCTAGAGACAGTAGCTTTCTTT. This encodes CASSIDLETVAFF.

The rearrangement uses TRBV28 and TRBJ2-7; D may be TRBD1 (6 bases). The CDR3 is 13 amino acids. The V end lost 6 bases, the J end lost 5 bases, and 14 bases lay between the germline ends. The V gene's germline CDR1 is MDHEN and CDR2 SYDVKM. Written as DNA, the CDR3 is TGTGCCAGCAGCCGAACAGGGAACAACGAGCAGTACTTC. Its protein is CASSRTGNNEQYF.

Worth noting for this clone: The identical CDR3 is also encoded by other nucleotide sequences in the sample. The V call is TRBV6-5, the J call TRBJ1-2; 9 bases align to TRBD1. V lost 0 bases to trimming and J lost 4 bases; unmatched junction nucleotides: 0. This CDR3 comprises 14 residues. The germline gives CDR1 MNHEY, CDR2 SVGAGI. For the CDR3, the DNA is TGTGCCAGCAGTTACTCGACAGGGGGCTATGGCTACACCTTC. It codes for CASSYSTGGYGYTF.

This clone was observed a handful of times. For the CDR3, the DNA is TGTGCCAGCAGCTTAAGTCCCGAGGGCTATGGCTACACCTTC. Amino acid sequence: CASSLSPEGYGYTF. The genes are TRBV7-3 and TRBJ1-2; D is ambiguous. Per the germline V gene, CDR1 is SGHTA and CDR2 is FQGTGA. The CDR3 covers 14 residues. V was clipped by 1 base and J by 4 bases, with 10 bases between them. Drawing the rest from reference TRBV7-3 and TRBJ1-2, the complete variable domain is GAGVSQTPSNKVTEKGKYVELRCDPISGHTALYWYRQSLGQGPEFLIYFQGTGAADDSGLPNDRFFAVRPEGSVSTLKIQRTERGDSAVYLCASSLSPEGYGYTFGSGTRLTVV.

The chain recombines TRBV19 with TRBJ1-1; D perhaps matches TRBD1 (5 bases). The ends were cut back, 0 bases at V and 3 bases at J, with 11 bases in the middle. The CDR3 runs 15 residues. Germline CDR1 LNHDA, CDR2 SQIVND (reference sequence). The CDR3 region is CASSIDRGRDTEAFF. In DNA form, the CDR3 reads TGTGCCAGTAGTATAGATCGGGGGAGGGACACTGAAGCTTTCTTT.

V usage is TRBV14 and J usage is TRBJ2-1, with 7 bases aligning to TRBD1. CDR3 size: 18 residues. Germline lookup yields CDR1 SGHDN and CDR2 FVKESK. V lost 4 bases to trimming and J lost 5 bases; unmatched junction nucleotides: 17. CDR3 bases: TGTGCCAGCAGCCTAGGGTGGAGGAGACAGGGAAGGAACAATGAGCAGTTCTTC. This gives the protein CASSLGWRRQGRNNEQFF.